The rows below give T cell receptor beta chains drawn from one sample of a study of regulatory T cells in long-lasting Graves disease. Each CDR3 protein gets one entry after TCRdb re-called the multiplex PCR reads with MiXCR. This sample yields roughly 490,000 distinct CDR3 sequences, of which 22% are seen a single time; about 12% belongs to the top ten. Material: peripheral blood mononuclear cells (PBMCs), obtained when the disease was refractory, from a patient treated with antithyroid drugs. The source is a female donor with Graves disease. Each CDR3 is given with its conserved first and last residue. Each record gives: J gene, clone size, V gene, D gene, CDR3 protein, CDR3 DNA. D genes are given only for firm matches. Size tells how often a clone was seen (once, few, many) or the class of an expanded clone, and some rows leave it out.

>TRBJ2-7|-|TRBV20-1|-
CSGETALFGEQYF
TGCAGTGGCGAGACTGCTCTCTTTGGCGAGCAGTACTTC
>TRBJ1-1|many|TRBV6-9|-
CASSYFWMETEAFF
TGTGCCAGCAGTTATTTCTGGATGGAAACTGAAGCTTTCTTT
>TRBJ2-3|-|TRBV29-1|-
CSSNGAGEGDTQYF
TGCAGCTCCAATGGGGCAGGGGAAGGGGATACGCAGTATTTT
>TRBJ2-5|few|TRBV14|-
CASSQNSQETQYF
TGTGCCAGCAGCCAAAACTCACAAGAGACCCAGTACTTC
>TRBJ2-1|-|TRBV9|-
CASSPRYGANEQFF
TGTGCCAGCAGCCCTCGTTACGGCGCCAATGAGCAGTTCTTC
>TRBJ1-2|many|TRBV6-5|-
CASSYVEWYKDYGYTF
TGTGCCAGCAGTTACGTGGAATGGTATAAGGACTATGGCTACACCTTC
>TRBJ2-2|many|TRBV28|TRBD1
CASSPLTGSYAGELFF
TGTGCCAGCAGTCCTCTGACAGGGAGCTACGCCGGGGAGCTGTTTTTT
>TRBJ1-3|-|TRBV5-5|-
CASSSVGGLRNTIYF
TGTGCCAGCAGCTCGGTGGGGGGGCTTCGAAACACCATATATTTT
>TRBJ1-1|many|TRBV5-5|-
CASSPEMNTEAFF
TGTGCCAGCAGCCCGGAGATGAACACTGAAGCTTTCTTT
>TRBJ2-5|many|TRBV20-1|-
CSAPGLKETQYF
TGCAGTGCGCCGGGACTGAAAGAGACCCAGTACTTC
>TRBJ1-6|few|TRBV5-1|-
CASSLDSATDSPLHF
TGCGCCAGCAGCTTAGACAGCGCCACCGATTCACCCCTCCACTTT
>TRBJ1-2|-|TRBV15|-
CATSTWRGAGYTF
TGTGCCACCAGCACCTGGAGGGGGGCTGGCTACACCTTC
>TRBJ1-1|-|TRBV4-2|TRBD1
CASEDRQGPQSYTEAFF
TGTGCCAGCGAAGACAGACAGGGCCCGCAAAGTTACACTGAAGCTTTCTTT
>TRBJ2-3|-|TRBV7-3|-
CASTISGDTQYF
TGTGCCAGCACCATTAGCGGAGATACGCAGTATTTT
>TRBJ2-7|many|TRBV27|-
CASSGGSSYEQYF
TGTGCCAGCAGCGGAGGCAGCTCCTACGAGCAGTACTTC
>TRBJ1-2|-|TRBV4-1|-
CASSQASVGLNYGYTF
TGCGCCAGCAGCCAAGCTTCCGTGGGACTTAACTATGGCTACACCTTC
>TRBJ1-1|few|TRBV5-5|-
CASSLGLIGGTEAFF
TGTGCCAGCAGCTTGGGACTCATCGGGGGGACTGAAGCTTTCTTT
>TRBJ2-1|many|TRBV28|TRBD2
CASSRGLAGVTYNEQFF
TGTGCCAGCAGTCGGGGACTAGCGGGGGTAACATACAATGAGCAGTTCTTC
>TRBJ2-5|-|TRBV9|-
CASSVGRGTQETQYF
TGTGCCAGCAGCGTAGGTAGAGGTACTCAAGAGACCCAGTACTTC
>TRBJ2-5|many|TRBV28|-
CASSFARMRKETQYF
TGTGCCAGCAGTTTCGCCAGGATGAGAAAAGAGACCCAGTACTTC
>TRBJ1-6|many|TRBV28|-
CASAQDSYNSPLHF
TGTGCCAGCGCCCAGGACTCCTATAATTCACCCCTCCACTTT
>TRBJ1-1|many|TRBV28|TRBD1
CASSYPTILDRAYTEAFF
TGTGCCAGCAGTTACCCGACCATCCTCGACAGGGCGTACACTGAAGCTTTCTTT
>TRBJ2-5|-|TRBV20-1|-
CSARDYRGQETQYF
TGCAGTGCTAGAGATTATAGAGGGCAAGAGACCCAGTACTTC
>TRBJ1-5|few|TRBV5-5|-
CASSLGGPSNQPQHF
TGTGCCAGCAGCTTGGGGGGGCCTAGCAATCAGCCCCAGCATTTT
>TRBJ1-6|few|TRBV3-1|TRBD1
CASSQDQGAYSPLHF
TGTGCCAGCAGCCAAGATCAGGGGGCCTATTCACCCCTCCACTTT
>TRBJ1-1|-|TRBV19|-
CASTQEHWTEAFF
TGTGCCAGTACCCAGGAGCATTGGACTGAAGCTTTCTTT
>TRBJ2-5|many|TRBV7-7|TRBD2
CAVGTSGVKETQYF
TGTGCCGTAGGGACTAGCGGGGTCAAAGAGACCCAGTACTTC
>TRBJ2-7|once|TRBV20-1|TRBD2
CSARSGGDPTEQYF
TGCAGTGCTAGATCCGGGGGGGACCCAACCGAGCAGTACTTC
>TRBJ2-7|once|TRBV2|TRBD1
CASSGGDRVGYEQYF
TGTGCCAGCAGTGGAGGGGACAGGGTCGGATACGAGCAGTACTTC
>TRBJ2-2|many|TRBV12-3/TRBV12-4|-
CASSRIPGRAGELFF
TGTGCCAGCAGTCGGATCCCGGGACGTGCCGGGGAGCTGTTTTTT
>TRBJ2-5|many|TRBV29-1|-
CSVDLAAQETQYF
TGCAGCGTTGACTTGGCAGCTCAAGAGACCCAGTACTTC
>TRBJ1-5|-|TRBV30|-
CAWSNDRQQPQHF
TGTGCCTGGAGTAACGACCGACAGCAGCCCCAGCATTTT
>TRBJ1-5|many|TRBV7-2|-
CASSLRRVGSNQPQHF
TGTGCCAGCAGCCTTAGAAGAGTGGGGAGCAATCAGCCCCAGCATTTT
>TRBJ1-2|-|TRBV29-1|TRBD1
CSVIRDREDGYTF
TGCAGCGTTATTCGGGACAGGGAGGATGGCTACACCTTC
>TRBJ2-5|-|TRBV13|TRBD2
CASRPAGTSGARTQYF
TGTGCCAGCAGACCGGCCGGGACTAGCGGGGCAAGGACCCAGTACTTC
>TRBJ2-1|-|TRBV28|TRBD2
CASSLRSGGPYNEQFF
TGTGCCAGCAGTTTACGAAGCGGGGGGCCCTACAATGAGCAGTTCTTC
>TRBJ1-2|many|TRBV7-2|-
CASSLPGHLEGYTF
TGTGCCAGCAGCCTACCGGGACACCTGGAAGGCTACACCTTC
>TRBJ1-1|many|TRBV12-3/TRBV12-4|-
CASRLKGGLMNTEAFF
TGTGCCAGCAGGCTAAAGGGGGGCCTAATGAACACTGAAGCTTTCTTT
>TRBJ1-2|many|TRBV20-1|TRBD1
CSARDRGRDGYTF
TGCAGTGCTCGGGACAGGGGGCGAGATGGCTACACCTTC
>TRBJ1-1|many|TRBV10-3|TRBD1
CAISEPYGGGKSEAFF
TGTGCCATCAGTGAGCCGTACGGAGGGGGCAAGTCTGAAGCTTTCTTT
>TRBJ2-2|-|TRBV5-1|-
CASSSGGYANTGELFF
TGCGCCAGCAGCTCTGGGGGGTACGCGAACACCGGGGAGCTGTTTTTT
>TRBJ1-1|many|TRBV29-1|-
CSVEDLWARAIEGTEAFF
TGCAGCGTTGAAGATTTGTGGGCCAGGGCCATCGAAGGGACTGAAGCTTTCTTT
>TRBJ2-1|-|TRBV15|TRBD2
CATRGTSGIYSLGEQFF
TGTGCCACCCGAGGGACTAGCGGGATTTACTCCCTGGGTGAGCAGTTCTTC
>TRBJ1-1|few|TRBV4-2|-
CASSQSGRNTEAFF
TGTGCCAGCAGCCAAAGCGGAAGGAACACTGAAGCTTTCTTT
>TRBJ2-7|-|TRBV5-4|-
CASSPLTGQTEQYF
TGTGCCAGCAGCCCACTTACCGGACAGACCGAGCAGTACTTC
>TRBJ2-5|many|TRBV2|TRBD2
CATPGLEKETQYF
TGTGCCACCCCGGGACTAGAGAAGGAGACCCAGTACTTC
>TRBJ1-5|few|TRBV25-1|-
CASSELSAVQPQHF
TGTGCCAGCAGTGAATTGAGTGCGGTTCAGCCCCAGCATTTT
>TRBJ2-7|many|TRBV28|TRBD1
CASRLQGYEQYF
TGTGCCAGCAGGCTACAGGGGTACGAGCAGTACTTC
>TRBJ2-7|few|TRBV7-9|-
CASSSSWVGEQYF
TGTGCCAGCAGCTCAAGTTGGGTGGGCGAGCAGTACTTC
>TRBJ2-7|few|TRBV6-5|-
CASSYSTRHEQYF
TGTGCCAGCAGTTACTCCACCCGCCATGAGCAGTACTTC
>TRBJ1-4|few|TRBV20-1|-
CSAPKDEKLFF
TGCAGTGCCCCTAAGGATGAAAAACTGTTTTTT
>TRBJ2-7|-|TRBV5-6|TRBD1
CASSEIRDRLSYEQYF
TGTGCCAGCAGCGAAATCCGGGACAGACTCTCCTACGAGCAGTACTTC